This paragraph reports one TCR beta chain. Its antigen target is currently unknown. One base away there is no much larger clone; base qualities are not given. These data are taken from a study of metastatic and nonmetastatic thyroid tumors (dated by TCRdb to 2019 to 2021). Broadly, across the study: Repertoires were compared across peripheral blood and tumor or nodule tissue samples from malignant and benign thyroid patients.

Before undergoing thyroid surgery, none of the patients had been given any kind of treatment. Using T-cell receptor beta sequencing, the study looked back at clinical samples from patients collected from the early 2010s to the late 2010s. General study outcomes and caveats: In both blood and tumor samples, malignant tumors were reported to have significantly higher TCR beta diversity than benign nodules.

The library was generated by PCR. TCRdb lists the instrument as Illumina HiSeq 4000. High-throughput sequencing was used to profile the TCR beta-chain CDR3 region of each patient. Concerning the study's data processing: Drawing on CDR3 differences between clinicopathological groups, the researchers built a classifier meant to tell apart patients with distant-metastatic papillary thyroid cancer. The Shannon index was used to assess repertoire diversity, and the Morisita-Horn index was used to assess tumor-blood repertoire similarity. TCRdb trimmed public reads at Q25 via fastp, called clones via MiXCR and kept in-frame beta chains. The V and J calls follow TCRdb's processing rather than the paper's. The table for this sample lists around 4,100 clones; around a third of them were counted only once. The ten largest clonotypes hold about 25% of the sample. V is clipped by 0 bases and J by 8 bases, and the sequence between their germline boundaries is 14 bases long. Counted from cysteine to phenylalanine, this CDR3 has 15 amino acids. CDR3 DNA only is kept here, 45 bases in frame from base 1.

The sample taken for sequencing was adjacent normal tissue. The V and J genes are TRBV12-3 or TRBV12-4 and TRBJ2-1; 5 matching bases give a weak D call of TRBD2. The TCR was taken from a female donor with papillary thyroid cancer or a benign thyroid nodule (not recorded which). Some clones in this sample may be carry-over from other donors' samples. The CDR3 reads as follows: CASSLAGVSGDEQFF. In nucleotides, the sequence is TGTGCCAGCAGTTTAGCGGGAGTTTCAGGAGATGAGCAGTTCTTC.